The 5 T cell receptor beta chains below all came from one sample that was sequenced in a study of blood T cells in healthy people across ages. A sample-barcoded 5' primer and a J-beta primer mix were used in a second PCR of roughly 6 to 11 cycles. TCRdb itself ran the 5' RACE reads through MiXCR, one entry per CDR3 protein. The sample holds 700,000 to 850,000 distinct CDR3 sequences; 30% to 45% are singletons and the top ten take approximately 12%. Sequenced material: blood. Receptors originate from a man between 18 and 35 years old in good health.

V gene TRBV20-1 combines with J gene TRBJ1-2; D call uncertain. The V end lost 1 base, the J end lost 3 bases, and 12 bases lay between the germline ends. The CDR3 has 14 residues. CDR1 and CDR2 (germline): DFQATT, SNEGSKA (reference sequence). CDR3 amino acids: CSARAPGRHYGYTF. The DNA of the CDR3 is TGCAGTGCTAGAGCCCCTGGAAGGCACTATGGCTACACCTTC.

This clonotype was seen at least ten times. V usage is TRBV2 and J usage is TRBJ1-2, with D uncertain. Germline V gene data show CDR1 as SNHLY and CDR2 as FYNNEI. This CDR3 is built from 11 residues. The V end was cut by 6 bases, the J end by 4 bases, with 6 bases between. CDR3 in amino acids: CASREGYGYTF. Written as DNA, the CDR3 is TGTGCCAGCAGAGAGGGCTATGGCTACACCTTC.

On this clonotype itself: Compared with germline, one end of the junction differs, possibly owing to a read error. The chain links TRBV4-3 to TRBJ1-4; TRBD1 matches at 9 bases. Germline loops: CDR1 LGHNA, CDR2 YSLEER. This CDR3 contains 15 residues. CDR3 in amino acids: CASSQRDRANEKPFF. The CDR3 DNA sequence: TGCGCCAGCAGCCAACGGGACAGGGCTAATGAAAAACCGTTTTTT.

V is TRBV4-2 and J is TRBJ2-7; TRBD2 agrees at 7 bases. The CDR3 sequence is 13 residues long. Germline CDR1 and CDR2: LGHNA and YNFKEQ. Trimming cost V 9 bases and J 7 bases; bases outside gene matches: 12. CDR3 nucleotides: TGTGCCAGTTCTCGGGGGGTGTTCAATGAGCAGTACTTC. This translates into CASSRGVFNEQYF.

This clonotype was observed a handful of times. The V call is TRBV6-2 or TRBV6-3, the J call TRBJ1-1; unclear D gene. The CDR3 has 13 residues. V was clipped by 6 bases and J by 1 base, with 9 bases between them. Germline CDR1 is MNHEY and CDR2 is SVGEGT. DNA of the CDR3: TGTGCCAGCAGGAAGACGGGGAACACTGAAGCTTTCTTT. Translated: CASRKTGNTEAFF.